A selection of T cell receptor beta chains follows, all from one sample in a study of response to subunit inactivated influenza vaccine. TCRdb recomputed calls from the RT-PCR reads with MiXCR, one row per CDR3 protein. The sample lists over 800,000 distinct CDR3 sequences; about 20% were seen once. Sequencing was performed on PBMCs from blood, taken approximately 5 days after vaccination. These receptors all come from a man between 50 and 59 years old who received an inactivated influenza vaccine. Both conserved end residues are part of each CDR3. The D gene is left open where the match is weak. For some rows the clone size is stated as once, few or many, or as a class when expanded; others skip it.

NA	TRBV10-1	TRBD1	TRBJ2-2	TGCGCCAGCAGTAGGGACAGGGGAAAGTTCGGGGAGCTGTTTTTT	CASSRDRGKFGELFF
few	TRBV20-1	NA	TRBJ1-1	TGCAGTGCTAGAGATCTTCTAGGAGGTACTGAAGCTTTCTTT	CSARDLLGGTEAFF
NA	TRBV2	NA	TRBJ2-7	TGTGCCAGCAGTGAGTTACATAGACTCTACGAGCAGTACTTC	CASSELHRLYEQYF
once	TRBV28	TRBD1	TRBJ1-5	TGTGCCAGCAGTTCGGGACAGGGGGATTATCAGCCCCAGCATTTT	CASSSGQGDYQPQHF
NA	TRBV4-3	NA	TRBJ1-5	TGCGCCAGCAGCCAAGCCCCAAATCAGCCCCAGCATTTT	CASSQAPNQPQHF
NA	TRBV10-2	TRBD2	TRBJ2-1	TGCGCCAGCAGTGAATCGGTAGCGGGGCGCAATGAGCAGTTCTTC	CASSESVAGRNEQFF
NA	TRBV14	NA	TRBJ2-3	TGTGCCAGCAGCCAAGATCTAGGGGCCAACACAGATACGCAGTATTTT	CASSQDLGANTDTQYF
few	TRBV4-3	NA	TRBJ2-5	TGCGCCAGCAGCCAAGATGTGGGATACGAGACCCAGTACTTC	CASSQDVGYETQYF
few	TRBV12-3/TRBV12-4	TRBD1	TRBJ2-1	TGTGCCAGCACAAACTCTCGGGGGACAGGGTATTACAATGAGCAGTTCTTC	CASTNSRGTGYYNEQFF
few	TRBV29-1	NA	TRBJ2-7	TGCAGCGCCGAATTGGGTCCCGGGGCTCAGTACTTC	CSAELGPGAQYF
NA	TRBV10-2	TRBD1	TRBJ2-7	TGCGCCAGCAGTGAACTAGGAACAGGGGGGCGGGAGCAGTACTTC	CASSELGTGGREQYF
NA	TRBV5-1	NA	TRBJ2-2	TGCGCCAGCAGCACCGGGTCCGGCGGGGAGCTGTTTTTT	CASSTGSGGELFF
NA	TRBV20-1	NA	TRBJ1-4	TGCAGTGCTAGGACGCCGTGGGATGATGAAAAACTGTTTTTT	CSARTPWDDEKLFF
NA	TRBV7-2	TRBD1	TRBJ2-4	TGTGCCAGCAGCTTAGTGGGGACAGGGGGGACCAAAAACATTCAGTACTTC	CASSLVGTGGTKNIQYF
NA	TRBV5-1	NA	TRBJ2-7	TGCGCCAGCAGCTTGGGGCAGATTCCCTACGAGCAGTACTTC	CASSLGQIPYEQYF
many	TRBV12-3/TRBV12-4	NA	TRBJ2-3	TGTGCCAGCAGTTTGGGGGCCCTCACAGATACGCAGTATTTT	CASSLGALTDTQYF
NA	TRBV7-8	NA	TRBJ2-5	TGTGCCAGCAGCTTAGTCTTCCGGACCCAGTACTTC	CASSLVFRTQYF
NA	TRBV18	NA	TRBJ2-7	TGTGCCAGCTCACCACCCCCAGGGATCGGGCAGTACTTC	CASSPPPGIGQYF
NA	TRBV5-1	NA	TRBJ2-7	TGCACCAGCAGCTCGGACATCGGGGGATACGAGCAGTACTTC	CTSSSDIGGYEQYF
NA	TRBV10-3	NA	TRBJ2-6	TGTGCCATCAGTGAATTCTTAGGGGCCAACGTCCTGACTTTC	CAISEFLGANVLTF
many	TRBV20-1	NA	TRBJ2-7	TGCAGTGCTAGGGATCCTATACACCCCTACGAGCAGTACTTC	CSARDPIHPYEQYF
few	TRBV28	TRBD1	TRBJ2-7	TGTGCCAGCAGTTCACCGGGACAGCCCCGAAGTAGGGTGTACTTC	CASSSPGQPRSRVYF
few	TRBV4-2	TRBD2	TRBJ2-1	TGTGCCAGCAGCCAAGAACGGGGACTAGCGAACTACAATGAGCAGTTCTTC	CASSQERGLANYNEQFF
NA	TRBV20-1	NA	TRBJ2-2	TGCAGTGCTAGAAGACAAACCCTTATCACCGGGGAGCTGGTTTTT	CSARRQTLITGELVF
NA	TRBV10-2	NA	TRBJ2-7	TGCGCCAGCAGCGCTCAACTTTACGAGCAGTACTTC	CASSAQLYEQYF
NA	TRBV29-1	TRBD2	TRBJ2-5	TGCAGCGTTGGAGGGAGGGTCACCCAAGAGACCCAGTACTTC	CSVGGRVTQETQYF
NA	TRBV4-3	NA	TRBJ1-2	TGCGCCAGCAGCCACGGCAGGGGAGGCGATGGCTACACCTTC	CASSHGRGGDGYTF
NA	TRBV6-5	NA	TRBJ2-7	TGTGCCAGCTCCACAGGGCCAAGCGAGCAGTACTTC	CASSTGPSEQYF
few	TRBV9	TRBD1	TRBJ2-3	TGTGCCAGCAGCGCCCGGACAGGGTTGGGCACAGATACGCAGTATTTT	CASSARTGLGTDTQYF